This is a list of T cell receptor beta chains from one sample in a study of response to subunit inactivated influenza vaccine. TCRdb reprocessed the RT-PCR reads via MiXCR and lists one record per CDR3 protein. The sample yields fewer than 700,000 distinct CDR3 sequences, over 10% seen once. The sequencing used PBMCs from blood, collected 45 days after vaccination. Receptors were obtained from a middle-aged man who received an inactivated influenza vaccine. The CDR3 runs from the conserved cysteine through the conserved F or W. Fields, in order: V gene, J gene, D gene, clone size, CDR3 DNA, CDR3 protein. D genes are given only for firm matches. Where a row states a size, it is once, few, many or the class of an expanded clone; other rows omit it.

TRBV29-1	TRBJ2-7	TRBD1	few	TGCAGCGTAACTCCCGGGACAGGGGCGTACGAGCAGTACTTC	CSVTPGTGAYEQYF
TRBV29-1	TRBJ1-2	TRBD1	few	TGCAGCGTTTGGGCGGGACAGGGGGCGATTGGCGGCTACACCTTC	CSVWAGQGAIGGYTF
TRBV7-2	TRBJ1-1	-	few	TGTGCCAGCAGACTCAGGGGCTGGGATGACACTGAAGCTTTCTTT	CASRLRGWDDTEAFF
TRBV20-1	TRBJ2-7	-	few	TGCAGTGCAGAAACCGGGACTCCTGGGCCGGACGAGCAGTACTTC	CSAETGTPGPDEQYF
TRBV5-5	TRBJ2-1	TRBD2	-	TGTGCCAGCAGCTCGTCGGCGGGGGATCCCTCCAATGAGCAGTTCTTC	CASSSSAGDPSNEQFF
TRBV20-1	TRBJ2-1	-	few	TGCAGTGCTAGAGAGCATTACTCCTACAATGAGCAGTTCTTC	CSAREHYSYNEQFF
TRBV20-1	TRBJ2-3	TRBD2	few	TGCAGTGCTTCCCCGACTAGCGGGGACACAGATACGCAGTATTTT	CSASPTSGDTDTQYF
TRBV13	TRBJ2-2	-	-	TGTGCCAGCAGCATCCTCGGGGCAACGAACACCGGGGAGCTGTTTTTT	CASSILGATNTGELFF
TRBV3-1	TRBJ2-5	-	few	TGTGCCAGCAGCTCCCACGACGAGACCCAGTACTTC	CASSSHDETQYF
TRBV20-1	TRBJ2-1	TRBD2	-	TGCAGTGCTAGATCGACTAGCTCGGGGTCCTACAATGAGCAGTTCTTC	CSARSTSSGSYNEQFF
TRBV5-1	TRBJ2-1	-	few	TGCGCCAGCAGCCATGGGACTTCCCCCGGGGATGAGCAGTTCTTC	CASSHGTSPGDEQFF
TRBV5-1	TRBJ2-4	-	-	TGCGCCAGCAGCCCCTGGCTCGGGGATGCCAAAAACATTCAGTACTTC	CASSPWLGDAKNIQYF
TRBV5-1	TRBJ2-2	TRBD2	-	TGCGCCAGCAGCTTCTTAGCGGGAGCCGGTACCGGGGAGCTGTTTTTT	CASSFLAGAGTGELFF
TRBV5-1	TRBJ2-1	-	many	TGCGCCAGCAGCTTGGAGGCGGATCAATACAATGAGCAGTTCTTC	CASSLEADQYNEQFF
TRBV20-1	TRBJ2-7	TRBD2	-	TGCAGTGCTAGAGATTACCTAGCGGGCTCCTACGAGCAGTACTTC	CSARDYLAGSYEQYF
TRBV6-6	TRBJ1-4	-	few	TGTGCCAGCGAGGGTCCGGCGGATGAAAAACTGTTTTTT	CASEGPADEKLFF
TRBV29-1	TRBJ2-7	TRBD1	many	TGCAGCGTTGAAGATCGACAGGGGGGCTCCTACGAGCAGTACTTC	CSVEDRQGGSYEQYF
TRBV9	TRBJ2-3	-	few	TGTGCCAGCAGCGTGGACGGGAGTTCTAACACAGATACGCAGTATTTT	CASSVDGSSNTDTQYF
TRBV6-5	TRBJ2-1	-	few	TGTGCCAGCAGTTCACCGGGCCGGAGCTCCTACAATGAGCAGTTCTTC	CASSSPGRSSYNEQFF
TRBV4-2	TRBJ2-2	TRBD1	-	TGTGCCAGCAGCCTAGACGGACAGGGGGTATGGGGAGCCGGGGAGCTGTTTTTT	CASSLDGQGVWGAGELFF
TRBV20-1	TRBJ2-5	-	few	TGCAGTGCTAGCAAAGGGGCCGAGACCCAGTACTTC	CSASKGAETQYF
TRBV5-8	TRBJ2-4	-	many	TGTGCCAGCAGCTTAAAGGGGCAGGGGAACCTTCAGTACTTC	CASSLKGQGNLQYF
TRBV5-1	TRBJ2-7	-	many	TGCGCCAGCAGCTTAGGGGAGCCCTACGAGCAGTACTTC	CASSLGEPYEQYF
TRBV12-3/TRBV12-4	TRBJ1-5	-	-	TGTGCCAGCAGTTTAGGGCCGTGGAATCAGCCCCAGCATTTT	CASSLGPWNQPQHF
TRBV3-1	TRBJ2-1	TRBD2	few	TGTGCCAGCAGTTCTATTCCTCGGGGGGGCTTTGAGCAGTTCTTC	CASSSIPRGGFEQFF
TRBV10-3	TRBJ2-5	TRBD2	-	TGTGCCATCAGTGACCTCCCCGGGACTAGCGGGCAAGAGACCCAGTACTTC	CAISDLPGTSGQETQYF
TRBV29-1	TRBJ2-1	TRBD2	many	TGCAGCGTTGAGCCCGGGACTAGCGGGAATGAGCAGTTCTTC	CSVEPGTSGNEQFF
TRBV7-6	TRBJ2-1	TRBD1	-	TGTGCCAGCAGCGAGGACAGGGAATACAATGAGCAGTTCTTC	CASSEDREYNEQFF
TRBV5-6	TRBJ2-2	TRBD2	few	TGTGCCAGCAGCTTCGGACTAGCGATAGGGGCCGGGGAGCTGTTTTTT	CASSFGLAIGAGELFF
TRBV9	TRBJ1-5	TRBD1	few	TGTGCCAGCAGCGCCGGACAGGGGGATCAGCCCCAGCATTTT	CASSAGQGDQPQHF
TRBV24-1	TRBJ2-1	-	few	TGTGCCACCAGTGATTTGCAACACAACAATGAGCAGTTCTTC	CATSDLQHNNEQFF
TRBV4-2	TRBJ2-1	TRBD1	few	TGTGCCAGCAGCCAAGAGGGGACAGGCTACAATGAGCAGTTCTTC	CASSQEGTGYNEQFF